This T cell receptor beta chain was captured in a study of T-cell reconstitution after alpha-beta-depleted transplantation in children. A TCRbeta library incorporating unique molecular identifiers was prepared. MiXCR, run by TCRdb on the PCR reads, gives a single entry per CDR3 protein. This table holds approximately 250,000 distinct CDR3 sequences, 9.7% found once. This clonotype appeared many times. This CDR3 is 10 amino acids long. The receptor comes from a human donor who donated a stem cell graft to a child with SCID. The chain recombines TRBV21-1 with TRBJ2-7. TRBV21-1 is an annotated pseudogene. The starting material was PBMCs from the stem cell graft donor, obtained from the stem cell graft. The CDR3 bases are TGTGCCAGCTACGGCTACGAGCAGTACTTC. Its protein is CASYGYEQYF.